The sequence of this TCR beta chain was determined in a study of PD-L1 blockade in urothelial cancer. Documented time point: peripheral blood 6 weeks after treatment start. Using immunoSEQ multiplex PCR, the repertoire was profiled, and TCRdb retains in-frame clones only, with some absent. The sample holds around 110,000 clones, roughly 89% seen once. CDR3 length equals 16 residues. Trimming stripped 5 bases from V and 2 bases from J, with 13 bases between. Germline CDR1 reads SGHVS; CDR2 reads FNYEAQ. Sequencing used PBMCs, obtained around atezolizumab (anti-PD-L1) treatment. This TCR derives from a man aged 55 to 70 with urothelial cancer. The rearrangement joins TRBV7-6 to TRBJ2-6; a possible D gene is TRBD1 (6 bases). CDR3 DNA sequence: TGTGCCAGCAGCCACCTAGGGGGACCTGGGGCCAACGTCCTGACTTTC. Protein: CASSHLGGPGANVLTF.